One sample yielded the 11 T cell receptor beta chains listed below, sequenced in a study of CD8+ T cells in alopecia areata. As the sequencing template, cDNA was produced by extracting RNA and reverse transcribing it. Some clones are missing from TCRdb's copy, which holds only in-frame ones; the method was immunoSEQ multiplex PCR. The sample consists of about 120,000 clones, approximately 38% of them appearing once. The sequenced sample was CD4+ T cells sorted from blood. Receptor source: a human donor with alopecia areata.

This clone occurred a few times. The chain couples TRBV2 to TRBJ2-1; D could derive from TRBD1 or TRBD2 (6 bases each). Trimming removed 4 bases at V and 6 bases at J, with 19 bases between. This CDR3 is 16 amino acids long. Germline V gene sequence: CDR1 SNHLY, CDR2 FYNNEI. CDR3 DNA: TGTGCCAGCAGTGGGCTGTATCGGGGGCCCTCCAATGAGCAGTTCTTC. This encodes CASSGLYRGPSNEQFF.

The chain joins TRBV5-1 to TRBJ2-6; D gene ambiguous. The CDR3 has 16 amino acids. Germline V gene sequence: CDR1 SGHRS, CDR2 YFSETQ. Trimming removed 0 bases from V and 0 bases from J, with 7 bases in between. CDR3 sequence (DNA): TGCGCCAGCAGCTTGGACAAAACCTCTGGGGCCAACGTCCTGACTTTC. Its protein is CASSLDKTSGANVLTF.

The gene calls are TRBV2 and TRBJ2-7; the match to TRBD1 covers 9 bases. The junction had 11 bases not matched to a gene; V was cut back by 4 bases and J by 4 bases. The CDR3 extends over 16 amino acids. Germline V lookup: CDR1 SNHLY, CDR2 FYNNEI. CDR3 amino acids: CASSVGPGQGSYEQYF. As DNA, the CDR3 is TGTGCCAGCAGTGTCGGGCCGGGACAGGGATCATACGAGCAGTACTTC. Full variable domain (missing parts from reference TRBV2 and TRBJ2-7): EPEVTQTPSHQVTQMGQEVILRCVPISNHLYFYWYRQILGQKVEFLVSFYNNEISEKSEIFDDQFSVERPDGSNFTLKIRSTKLEDSAMYFCASSVGPGQGSYEQYFGPGTRLTVT.

The chain has TRBV27 and TRBJ2-5; possibly TRBD2 for D (5 bases). The CDR3 is 13 residues long. Germline V gene sequence: CDR1 MNHEY, CDR2 SMNVEV (reference sequence). Trimming shortened V by 1 base and J by 3 bases, and 6 bases separated the two germline ends. In DNA, the CDR3 is TGTGCCAGCAGTTTATGGGGAGAAGAGACCCAGTACTTC. This codes for CASSLWGEETQYF.

In its sample, this clone was seen a few times. The chain has TRBV29-1 and TRBJ2-2; no reliable D call. Germline V CDR1 and CDR2: SQVTM, ANQGSEA. The length of the CDR3 is 13 residues. Trimming pared 7 bases from V and 6 bases from J, leaving 15 bases between. The CDR3: CSAHHPRSGELFF. CDR3 sequence (DNA): TGCAGCGCCCACCACCCGCGGTCCGGGGAGCTGTTTTTT.

The genes are TRBV5-1 and TRBJ2-3; no clear D. Germline assignment: CDR1 SGHRS and CDR2 YFSETQ. Trimming stripped 6 bases from V and 0 bases from J, with 11 bases between. CDR3 length: 14 amino acids. CDR3 loop: CASTLETSTDTQYF. The CDR3 coding sequence is TGCGCCAGCACCCTAGAGACTAGCACAGATACGCAGTATTTT.

The CDR3 nucleotides read TGCAGCGTCGATGACGGGCTAGCCAAAAACATTCAGTACTTC. As protein: CSVDDGLAKNIQYF. The V and J genes are TRBV29-1 and TRBJ2-4; unclear D gene. The CDR3 has 14 residues. Germline V CDR1 and CDR2: SQVTM, ANQGSEA. Deletions cut 6 bases from V and 0 bases from J, with 12 bases between.

This chain connects TRBV29-1 to TRBJ2-7, with a possible D match to TRBD1 (5 bases). Germline-derived CDR1 and CDR2 are SQVTM and ANQGSEA. The CDR3 is 13 residues long. V was pared by 7 bases and J by 3 bases, with 16 bases between. CDR3 coding DNA: TGCAGCGCCCAGCAGGGCGGAGTCTACGAGCAGTACTTC. Its translation is CSAQQGGVYEQYF.

The chain couples TRBV30 to TRBJ1-4; a possible D gene is TRBD1 (6 bases). Trimming removed 5 bases from V and 3 bases from J, with 10 bases in between. CDR3 length: 13 amino acids. CDR1 GTSNPN and CDR2 SVGIG come from the germline V gene (reference sequence). The CDR3, as DNA: TGTGCCTGGCAAACAGGGCCTAATGAAAAACTGTTTTTT. Protein sequence: CAWQTGPNEKLFF.

Written as DNA, the CDR3 is TGCAGCGTTGGAGGGTATGGCTACACCTTC. Translated: CSVGGYGYTF. The chain couples TRBV29-1 to TRBJ1-2; D ambiguous. Per the germline V gene, CDR1 is SQVTM and CDR2 is ANQGSEA. V lost 4 bases and J lost 5, with 5 bases in between. CDR3 length: 10 residues.

In this sample, this clone turned up a few times. V and J are TRBV7-2 and TRBJ2-1; 7 bases align to TRBD1. With V trimmed by 5 bases and J by 5 bases, 9 bases remained unmatched. CDR1 and CDR2 from the germline V gene are SGHTA and FQGNSA. This CDR3 is built from 15 residues. This chain's CDR3 is CASSPSGTVNNEQFF. The DNA for the CDR3 is TGTGCCAGCAGCCCATCAGGGACAGTCAACAATGAGCAGTTCTTC. The full variable domain, with the rest looked up from reference TRBV7-2 and TRBJ2-1, is GAGVSQSPSNKVTEKGKDVELRCDPISGHTALYWYRQSLGQGLEFLIYFQGNSAPDKSGLPSDRFSAERTGGSVSTLTIQRTQQEDSAVYLCASSPSGTVNNEQFFGPGTRLTVL.